The 15 T cell receptor beta chains presented below share a single source sample, sequenced in a study of beta chain features in type 1 diabetes. General observations from the study: Across all four CD4+ subsets, people with type 1 diabetes showed modestly shorter TCRB CDR3s.

Antigens of these TCRs are unknown. Expressed TCRB transcripts were sequenced after all isolated RNA was converted to cDNA. The method was immunoSEQ multiplex PCR; TCRdb's version includes in-frame clones alone and lacks a portion of them. The sample lists around 100,000 clones, 28% occurring once. The specimen sequenced was central memory CD4+ T cells from blood. These receptors all come from a woman aged 18-30 years with type 1 diabetes.

The chain joins TRBV28 to TRBJ2-4; TRBD2 aligns across 7 bases. The CDR3 is 19 residues long. The V and J ends lost 5 bases and 0 bases, in that order; junction bases with no gene match: 16. CDR1 and CDR2 from the germline V gene are MDHEN and SYDVKM. The CDR3 sequence: CASSPTLSGVGLAKNIQYF. The CDR3 region has the DNA TGTGCCAGCAGTCCAACCTTAAGCGGGGTAGGACTAGCCAAAAACATTCAGTACTTC. The full variable domain, with the rest looked up from reference TRBV28 and TRBJ2-4, is DVKVTQSSRYLVKRTGEKVFLECVQDMDHENMFWYRQDPGLGLRLIYFSYDVKMKEKGDIPEGYSVSREKKERFSLILESASTNQTSMYLCASSPTLSGVGLAKNIQYFGAGTRLSVL.

The V gene is TRBV30, the J gene TRBJ2-7; weak D call: TRBD1 (6 bases). The CDR3 runs to 12 residues. Germline V CDR1 and CDR2: GTSNPN, SVGIG (reference sequence). Between the trimmed V and J ends, which lost 5 bases and 7 bases, there was a span of 15 bases. Here the CDR3 DNA reads TGTGCCTGGTGCCAGGGGCCGGGGGAGCAGTACTTC. Amino acid sequence: CAWCQGPGEQYF.

The rearrangement links TRBV30 to TRBJ1-3; no reliable D call. There are 14 residues in the CDR3. V dropped 7 bases and J dropped 0 bases, with 13 bases sitting between them. Germline assignment: CDR1 GTSNPN and CDR2 SVGIG (reference sequence). The CDR3 coding sequence is TGTGCCTTAAATACGGGATTCTCTGGAAACACCATATATTTT. Amino acid sequence: CALNTGFSGNTIYF.

This clone was counted a single time. This rearrangement joins TRBV14 to TRBJ2-5, with D unresolved. CDR3 length equals 15 residues. Between the trimmed V and J ends, which lost 1 base and 4 bases, there was a span of 13 bases. Per germline, CDR1 SGHDN and CDR2 FVKESK. The CDR3 sequence: CASSQGIRSGETQYF. CDR3 nucleotides: TGTGCCAGCAGCCAAGGGATACGATCGGGAGAGACCCAGTACTTC.

In this sample, this clone turned up a few times. The chain carries TRBV7-3 and TRBJ2-2, with D unresolved. The germline V gene has CDR1 SGHTA and CDR2 FQGTGA. This CDR3 region has 12 residues. V dropped 5 bases and J dropped 5 bases, with 6 bases sitting between them. The CDR3 region has the DNA TGTGCCAGCAGCCACTATACCGGGGAGCTGTTTTTT. Translating gives CASSHYTGELFF.

The V gene is TRBV7-3, the J gene TRBJ2-5; 7 bases fit TRBD1. V lost 5 bases, J lost 5 bases, and 5 bases stayed unmatched. The CDR3 spans 13 residues. Germline CDR1 SGHTA, CDR2 FQGTGA. The CDR3 reads CASSQGVGETQYF. CDR3 nucleotides: TGTGCCAGCAGCCAGGGGGTTGGGGAGACCCAGTACTTC. The full variable domain, completed using reference TRBV7-3 and TRBJ2-5, is GAGVSQTPSNKVTEKGKYVELRCDPISGHTALYWYRQSLGQGPEFLIYFQGTGAADDSGLPNDRFFAVRPEGSVSTLKIQRTERGDSAVYLCASSQGVGETQYFGPGTRLLVL.

In this sample, this clone turned up a few times. The rearrangement uses TRBV7-9 and TRBJ2-7, with D possibly TRBD1 on 5 matching bases. The germline CDR1 and CDR2 sequences are SEHNR and FQNEAQ (reference sequence). V gave up 5 bases and J gave up 1 base, with 9 bases separating them. The CDR3 consists of 13 residues. In DNA form, the CDR3 reads TGTGCCAGCAGCACAGACAGTTCCTACGAGCAGTACGTC. This sequence encodes CASSTDSSYEQYV.

The chain links TRBV6-6 to TRBJ1-5; TRBD1 matches at 7 bases. CDR1 and CDR2 (germline): MNHNY, SVGAGI (reference sequence). After removal of 0 bases from V and 4 bases from J, the junction contained 6 bases not matched to a gene. The CDR3 contains 16 residues. The CDR3 bases are TGTGCCAGCAGTTACTCCCTGGCAGGGGGTAATCAGCCCCAGCATTTT. Amino acids: CASSYSLAGGNQPQHF.

The rearrangement uses TRBV28 and TRBJ2-3, with D perhaps TRBD2 (5 bases). Deletions cut 3 bases from V and 5 bases from J, with 12 bases between. The CDR3 runs 14 residues. Germline loops: CDR1 MDHEN, CDR2 SYDVKM. The CDR3 protein is CASSFSSRGDTQYF. CDR3 in DNA: TGTGCCAGCAGTTTCTCGTCCCGGGGAGATACGCAGTATTTT.

The rearrangement joins TRBV27 to TRBJ1-1; 7 bases match TRBD1. The CDR3 runs 14 residues. CDR1 and CDR2 (germline): MNHEY, SMNVEV (reference sequence). Losses at the gene ends were 6 bases for V and 4 bases for J; bases not matched to a gene: 8. As DNA, the CDR3 is TGTGCCAGCAGGGTACAGGGGCCCGGCACTGAAGCTTTCTTT. Translating gives CASRVQGPGTEAFF.

The chain uses TRBV4-3 and TRBJ1-1, with D perhaps matching TRBD1 (6 bases). The CDR3 extends over 16 amino acids. Germline values: CDR1 LGHNA, CDR2 YSLEER. The V end lost 0 bases, the J end lost 1 base, and 12 bases lay between the germline ends. The chain's CDR3 is CASSQDWTATNTEAFF. The DNA for the CDR3 is TGCGCCAGCAGCCAAGATTGGACAGCGACGAACACTGAAGCTTTCTTT.

The V and J genes are TRBV7-2 and TRBJ2-5; D not certain. Germline V gives CDR1 SGHTA, CDR2 FQGNSA. The CDR3 runs to 13 residues. The germline V and J ends were trimmed by 5 bases and 8 bases, with 15 bases remaining between them. CDR3 bases: TGTGCCAGCAGCCAGACACCATTACGAACCCAGTACTTC. It codes for CASSQTPLRTQYF.

There are a few counts of this clone. This chain joins TRBV7-2 and TRBJ1-1; no clear D gene. The CDR3 runs 14 residues. Trimming took off 5 bases at V and 5 bases at J, with 15 bases between the two ends. Germline assignment: CDR1 SGHTA and CDR2 FQGNSA. The CDR3 sequence: CASSPPGVGTEAFF. The CDR3 DNA follows: TGTGCCAGCAGCCCGCCCGGGGTGGGAACTGAAGCTTTCTTT.

The chain has TRBV6-1 and TRBJ2-1; no definite D call. The ends were cut back, 6 bases at V and 4 bases at J, with 7 bases in the middle. Germline V lookup: CDR1 MNHNS, CDR2 SASEGT. This CDR3 is 12 amino acids long. CDR3 amino acids: CASSTRYNEQFF. DNA of the CDR3: TGTGCCAGCAGCACCCGGTACAATGAGCAGTTCTTC.

This clone was recorded a few times. The chain recombines TRBV29-1 with TRBJ2-1; 10 nucleotides align to TRBD2. This CDR3 region has 14 residues. Trimming at V came to 6 bases and at J to 5 bases, leaving 7 bases not matched to a gene. Germline CDR1 is SQVTM and CDR2 is ANQGSEA. The CDR3, as DNA: TGCAGCGTCCAAGGGACTAGCGTACACAATGAGCAGTTCTTC. Protein sequence: CSVQGTSVHNEQFF.